This passage covers 18 T cell receptor beta chains from one sample sequenced in a study of blood T cells in healthy people across ages. Primers used in a second PCR of about 6 to 11 cycles were a sample-barcoded 5' primer and a J-beta primer mix. TCRdb processed the 5' RACE reads anew with MiXCR; each CDR3 protein has one entry. Found here are around 500,000 distinct CDR3 sequences, around 48% of them singletons; the top ten hold 20% to 25%. What was sequenced was blood. The receptors were gathered from a man of 80 years or more in good health.

About this clonotype itself: With a much larger clone just one base away, this may be a read error. The chain uses TRBV6-5 and TRBJ1-6; maybe TRBD1 (5 bases). The V gene lost 2 bases and the J gene lost 10 bases, with 12 bases spanning the gap. Germline V gene data show CDR1 as MNHEY and CDR2 as SVGAGI. This CDR3 is built from 14 residues. The CDR3 coding sequence is TGTGCCAGCAGTTACGGGGCGGCTAGGTCACCCCTCCACTTT. This gives the protein CASSYGAARSPLHF.

This clonotype was seen repeatedly, ten times or more. The rearrangement links TRBV5-1 to TRBJ2-5, with unresolved D. Germline V lookup: CDR1 SGHRS, CDR2 YFSETQ. The V end lost 0 bases, the J end lost 0 bases, and 6 bases lay between the germline ends. This CDR3 spans 14 amino acids. The CDR3 coding sequence is TGCGCCAGCAGCTTGGCCACAGACCAAGAGACCCAGTACTTC. Its translation: CASSLATDQETQYF.

The chain has TRBV4-2 and TRBJ1-2; D is perhaps TRBD1 (6 bases). From germline, CDR1 is LGHNA and CDR2 YNFKEQ. Trimming took 0 bases from V and 6 from J, leaving 14 bases between them. The CDR3 extends over 15 amino acids. The CDR3, as DNA: TGTGCCAGCAGCCAAGATTTACAGGGTGAAAATGGCTACACCTTC. Its protein is CASSQDLQGENGYTF.

The chain has TRBV20-1 and TRBJ2-7; tentatively, D is TRBD1 (7 bases). This CDR3 region has 18 residues. Germline V gene lookup returns CDR1 DFQATT and CDR2 SNEGSKA (reference sequence). The CDR3 region is CALTGTPYLGPGGYEQYF. CDR3 sequence (DNA): TGCGCTTTGACAGGGACTCCCTATCTGGGCCCCGGGGGATACGAGCAGTACTTC.

This clonotype has at least ten counts. The chain has TRBV7-2 and TRBJ2-1, with D uncertain. Per germline, CDR1 SGHTA and CDR2 FQGNSA. There are 14 residues in the CDR3. V was clipped by 0 bases and J by 12 bases, with 15 bases between them. The chain's CDR3 is CASSLASTPSGQFF. CDR3 DNA: TGTGCCAGCAGCTTAGCTTCCACCCCCTCGGGGCAGTTCTTC.

The chain joins TRBV2 to TRBJ2-1; the D is unclear. CDR1 is SNHLY, CDR2 FYNNEI, per germline. V was clipped by 6 bases and J by 9 bases, with 18 bases between them. CDR3 length: 14 amino acids. In nucleotides, the CDR3 is TGTGCCAGCAGGTCCCACCTGAAGACGGGTGAGCAGTTCTTC. Its protein is CASRSHLKTGEQFF.

With regard to this clonotype: A read error may explain this, as a much larger clone is one base away. V usage is TRBV6-5 and J usage is TRBJ2-7; perhaps TRBD2 as D (6 bases). Trimming cost V 4 bases and J 7 bases, with 17 bases left between them. This CDR3 is 14 amino acids long. From germline, CDR1 is MNHEY and CDR2 SVGAGI. Here the CDR3 DNA reads TGTGCCAGCAGTTGCAAGCGCGACGCGGGGGAGCAGTACTTC. This encodes CASSCKRDAGEQYF.

J is TRBJ2-1 and V is TRBV2; a weak D match, TRBD1 (7 bases). Germline loops: CDR1 SNHLY, CDR2 FYNNEI. This CDR3 is built from 15 residues. The germline V and J ends were trimmed by 7 bases and 9 bases, with 22 bases remaining between them. The CDR3 coding sequence is TGTGCCAGCACCCAGGGACAGCTACTGGGAGGTGAGCAGTTCTTC. As protein: CASTQGQLLGGEQFF.

This clonotype came up a few times. The chain combines TRBV5-1 with TRBJ1-6; D unclear. The CDR3 runs 17 residues. V gave up 4 bases and J gave up 5 bases, with 19 bases separating them. From germline, CDR1 is SGHRS and CDR2 YFSETQ. The CDR3 here is CASSISRNIYDNSPLHF. The DNA of the CDR3 is TGCGCCAGCAGCATATCCAGAAATATCTACGATAATTCACCCCTCCACTTT.

This clonotype was observed a handful of times. The V and J genes are TRBV5-1 and TRBJ2-7, with TRBD2 matching over 12 bases. Germline lookup yields CDR1 SGHRS and CDR2 YFSETQ. The V and J ends lost 4 bases and 1 base, in that order; junction bases with no gene match: 0. The CDR3 is made up of 14 amino acids. CDR3 sequence: CASSTSGGSYEQYF. CDR3 sequence (DNA): TGCGCCAGCAGCACTAGCGGGGGGTCCTACGAGCAGTACTTC.

The chain has TRBV28 and TRBJ1-4; D gene unclear. CDR3 length: 13 amino acids. Trimming took 6 bases from V and 3 from J, leaving 8 bases between them. Germline values: CDR1 MDHEN, CDR2 SYDVKM. CDR3 amino acids: CASSRAPNEKLFF. In nucleotides, the CDR3 is TGTGCCAGCAGCCGGGCCCCTAATGAAAAACTGTTTTTT.

The chain combines TRBV6-5 with TRBJ2-4; no definite D call. The J call may be mistaken, given a closer DNA end match to TRBJ2-7. Germline lookup yields CDR1 MNHEY and CDR2 SVGAGI. The CDR3 is 15 amino acids. The DNA of the CDR3 is TGTGCCAGCAGCTACCCCCGGACCTCAACCTACGAGCAGTACTTC. As protein: CASSYPRTSTYEQYF.

This CDR3 reads CSAPQGGQGESHYGYTF. In DNA, the CDR3 is TGCAGTGCCCCCCAGGGGGGCCAAGGTGAATCCCACTATGGCTACACCTTC. The chain links TRBV20-1 to TRBJ1-2; 7 bases are a match to TRBD1. V was pared by 6 bases and J by 3 bases, with 19 bases of the junction left unmatched. The germline gives CDR1 DFQATT, CDR2 SNEGSKA (reference sequence). The CDR3 is 17 amino acids.

This clonotype was observed a few times. The chain has TRBV5-1 and TRBJ2-3, with 7 bases lining up with TRBD1. Germline values: CDR1 SGHRS, CDR2 YFSETQ. V trimming: 0 bases; J trimming: 8 bases; junction bases outside the gene matches: 6. The CDR3 runs 14 residues. The CDR3 protein is CASSLEKGAGTQYF. The CDR3 coding sequence is TGCGCCAGCAGCTTGGAGAAGGGGGCAGGTACGCAGTATTTT.

The chain recombines TRBV20-1 with TRBJ2-7; 7 bases match TRBD1. V trimming: 0 bases; J trimming: 4 bases; junction bases outside the gene matches: 9. Germline V gives CDR1 DFQATT, CDR2 SNEGSKA (reference sequence). The CDR3 extends over 15 amino acids. In DNA, the CDR3 is TGCAGTGCTAGAGATTGGGACAGCCCTAGATACGAGCAGTACTTC. This gives the protein CSARDWDSPRYEQYF.

This clonotype has only a few counts. The chain combines TRBV6-2 or TRBV6-3 with TRBJ2-2, with D unclear. V was shortened by 8 bases and J by 5 bases, with 3 bases between the two germline ends. Germline assignment: CDR1 MNHEY and CDR2 SVGEGT. The CDR3 totals 10 residues. CDR3: CASGTGELFF. CDR3 bases: TGTGCCAGCGGGACCGGGGAGCTGTTTTTT.

This clonotype was counted a few times. The chain carries TRBV20-1 and TRBJ2-1, with TRBD1 identical over 7 bases. With 1 base clipped from V and 6 bases from J, the junction kept 6 bases outside the gene matches. CDR3 size: 14 residues. Germline CDR1 DFQATT, CDR2 SNEGSKA (reference sequence). CDR3 residues: CSARVEGQLNEQFF. CDR3 in DNA: TGCAGTGCTAGAGTAGAGGGACAGCTCAATGAGCAGTTCTTC.

In its sample, this clonotype was seen a few times. This chain links TRBV2 with TRBJ1-1; TRBD1 matches at 10 bases. Germline V lookup: CDR1 SNHLY, CDR2 FYNNEI. The V segment lost 5 bases and the J segment 3 bases; nucleotides outside the gene matches: 3. This CDR3 comprises 14 residues. CDR3 region: CASSWDRGDTEAFF. The CDR3 DNA follows: TGTGCCAGCAGTTGGGACAGGGGTGACACTGAAGCTTTCTTT.